Reported below is one T cell receptor (beta chain). What it recognizes is unknown. This specimen comes from a study of post-analysis software for immune sequencing data. Built from TCR beta cDNA, the libraries had unique molecular identifiers in them. TCRdb reanalysed the PCR reads using MiXCR and keeps one entry per CDR3 protein. The data show around 710,000 distinct CDR3 sequences, around 42% seen once. Study-wide results and limits: Several TRBV segments occurring more often in patients than controls included TRBV5-6, TRBV5-1 and TRBV20-1.

The CDR3 spans 14 residues. CDR1 is KGHDR, CDR2 SFDVKD, per germline. V was clipped by 9 bases and J by 4 bases, with 15 bases between them. The sequence was obtained from a girl between 10 and 17 years old with multiple sclerosis. Sequencing was carried out using blood. The V call is TRBV24-1, the J call TRBJ2-1; maybe TRBD2 (7 bases). The CDR3 protein is CATVTGGSYNEQFF. CDR3 nucleotide sequence: TGTGCCACCGTGACGGGGGGCAGTTACAATGAGCAGTTCTTC.